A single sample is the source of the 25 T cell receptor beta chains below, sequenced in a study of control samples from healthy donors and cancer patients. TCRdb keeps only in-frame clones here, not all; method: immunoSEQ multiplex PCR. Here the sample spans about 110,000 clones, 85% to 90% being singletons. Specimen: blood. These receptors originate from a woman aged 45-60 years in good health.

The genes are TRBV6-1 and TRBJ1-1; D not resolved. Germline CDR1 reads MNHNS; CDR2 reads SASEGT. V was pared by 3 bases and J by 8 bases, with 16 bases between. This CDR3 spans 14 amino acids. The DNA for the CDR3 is TGTGCCAGCAGTGATCCCCCCGGACCCTGGGAAGCTTTCTTT. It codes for CASSDPPGPWEAFF.

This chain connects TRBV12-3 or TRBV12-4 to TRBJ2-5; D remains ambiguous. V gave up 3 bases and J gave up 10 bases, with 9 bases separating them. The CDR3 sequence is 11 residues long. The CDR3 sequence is CASSLATSQYF. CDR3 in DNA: TGTGCCAGCAGTTTGGCGACGAGCCAGTACTTC.

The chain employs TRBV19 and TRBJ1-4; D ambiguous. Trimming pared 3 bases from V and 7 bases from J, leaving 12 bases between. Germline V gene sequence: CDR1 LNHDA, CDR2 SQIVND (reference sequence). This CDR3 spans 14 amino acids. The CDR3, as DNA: TGTGCCAGTAGTATTTCTCTGGGGAGTGAAAAACTGTTTTTT. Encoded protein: CASSISLGSEKLFF.

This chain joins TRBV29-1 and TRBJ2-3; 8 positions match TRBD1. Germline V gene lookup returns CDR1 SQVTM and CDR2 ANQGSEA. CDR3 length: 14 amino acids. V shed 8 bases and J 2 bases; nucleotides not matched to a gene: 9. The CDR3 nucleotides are TGCAGCACCCGACAGGGGCCCGCCACAGATACGCAGTATTTT. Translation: CSTRQGPATDTQYF.

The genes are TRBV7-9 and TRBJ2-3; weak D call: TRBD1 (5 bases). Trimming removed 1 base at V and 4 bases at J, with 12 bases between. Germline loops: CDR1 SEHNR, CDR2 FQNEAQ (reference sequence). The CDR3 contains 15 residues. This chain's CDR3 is CASSLVVGVSDTQYF. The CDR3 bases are TGTGCCAGCAGCTTAGTCGTAGGGGTTTCAGATACGCAGTATTTT.

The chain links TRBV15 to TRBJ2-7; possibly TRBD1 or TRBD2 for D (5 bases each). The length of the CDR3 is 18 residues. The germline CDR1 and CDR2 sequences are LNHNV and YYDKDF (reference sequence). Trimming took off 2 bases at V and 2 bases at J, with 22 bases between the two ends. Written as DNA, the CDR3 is TGTGCCACCAGCAGATTTCCTTTCAGGGAGCGGTACACCTACGAGCAGTACGTC. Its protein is CATSRFPFRERYTYEQYV.

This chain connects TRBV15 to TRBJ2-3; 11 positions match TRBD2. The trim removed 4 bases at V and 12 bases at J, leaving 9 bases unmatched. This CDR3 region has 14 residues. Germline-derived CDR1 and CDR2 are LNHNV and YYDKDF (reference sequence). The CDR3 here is CATSTSPGTSGQYF. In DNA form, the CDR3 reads TGTGCCACCAGCACCAGCCCCGGGACTAGCGGACAGTATTTT.

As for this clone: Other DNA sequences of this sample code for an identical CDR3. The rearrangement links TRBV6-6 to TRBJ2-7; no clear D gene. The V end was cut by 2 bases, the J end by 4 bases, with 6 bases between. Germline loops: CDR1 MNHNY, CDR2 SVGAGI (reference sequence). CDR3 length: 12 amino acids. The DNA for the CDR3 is TGTGCCAGCAGTTACGAAGGATACGAGCAGTACTTC. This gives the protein CASSYEGYEQYF.

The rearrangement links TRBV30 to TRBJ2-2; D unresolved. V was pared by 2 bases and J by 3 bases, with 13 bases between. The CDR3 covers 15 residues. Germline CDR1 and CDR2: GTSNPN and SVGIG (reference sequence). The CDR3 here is CAWSSSEFDTGELFF. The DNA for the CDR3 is TGTGCCTGGAGTAGCTCAGAATTTGACACCGGGGAGCTGTTTTTT. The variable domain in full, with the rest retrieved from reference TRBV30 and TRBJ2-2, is SQTIHQWPATLVQPVGSPLSLECTVEGTSNPNLYWYRQAAGRGLQLLFYSVGIGQISSEVPQNLSASRPQDRQFILSSKKLLLSDSGFYLCAWSSSEFDTGELFFGEGSRLTVL.

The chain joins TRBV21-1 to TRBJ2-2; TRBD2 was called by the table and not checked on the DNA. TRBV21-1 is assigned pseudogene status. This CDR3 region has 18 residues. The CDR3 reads CASSLRTSGRSDTGELFF. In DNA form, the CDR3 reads TGTGCCAGCAGCCTTCGGACTAGCGGGAGGTCGGACACCGGGGAGCTGTTTTTT.

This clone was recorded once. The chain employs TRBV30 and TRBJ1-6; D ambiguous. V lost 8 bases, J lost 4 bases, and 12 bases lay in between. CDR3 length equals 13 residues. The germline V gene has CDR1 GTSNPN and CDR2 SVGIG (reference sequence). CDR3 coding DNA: TGTGCCGTTAGAGGAACTTATAATTCACCCCTCCACTTT. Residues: CAVRGTYNSPLHF.

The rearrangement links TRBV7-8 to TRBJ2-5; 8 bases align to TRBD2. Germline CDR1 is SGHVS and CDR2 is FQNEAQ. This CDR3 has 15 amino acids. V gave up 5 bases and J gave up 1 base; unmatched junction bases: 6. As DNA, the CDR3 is TGTGCCAGCAGCGTCCGGGGGGGGGCCCAAGAGACCCAGTACTTC. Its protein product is CASSVRGGAQETQYF.

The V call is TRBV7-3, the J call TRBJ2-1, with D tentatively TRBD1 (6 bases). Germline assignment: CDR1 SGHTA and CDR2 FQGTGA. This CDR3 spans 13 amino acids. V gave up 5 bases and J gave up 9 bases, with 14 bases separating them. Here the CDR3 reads CASSPSIGGEQFF. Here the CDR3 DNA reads TGTGCCAGCAGCCCCTCGATAGGGGGTGAGCAGTTCTTC.

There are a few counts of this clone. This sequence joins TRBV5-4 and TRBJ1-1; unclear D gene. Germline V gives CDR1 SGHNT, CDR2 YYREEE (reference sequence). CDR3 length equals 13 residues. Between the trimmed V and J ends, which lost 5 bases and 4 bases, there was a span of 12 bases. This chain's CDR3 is CASRGGRFTEAFF. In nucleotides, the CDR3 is TGTGCCAGCAGGGGTGGAAGGTTCACTGAAGCTTTCTTT.

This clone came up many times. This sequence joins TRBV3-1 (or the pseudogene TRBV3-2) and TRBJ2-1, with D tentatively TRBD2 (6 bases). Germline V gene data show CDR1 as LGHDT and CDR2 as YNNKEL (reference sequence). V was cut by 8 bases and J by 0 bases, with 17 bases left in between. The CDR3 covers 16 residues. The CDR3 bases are TGTGCCAGCCGGTTAGCGGCAGGCAGCTCCTACAATGAGCAGTTCTTC. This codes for CASRLAAGSSYNEQFF.

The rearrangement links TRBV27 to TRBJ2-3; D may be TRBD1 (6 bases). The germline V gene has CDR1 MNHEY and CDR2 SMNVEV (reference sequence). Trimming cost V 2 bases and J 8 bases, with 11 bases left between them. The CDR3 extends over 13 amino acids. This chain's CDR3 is CASSLMGAATQYF. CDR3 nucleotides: TGTGCCAGCAGTTTAATGGGGGCGGCTACGCAGTATTTT.

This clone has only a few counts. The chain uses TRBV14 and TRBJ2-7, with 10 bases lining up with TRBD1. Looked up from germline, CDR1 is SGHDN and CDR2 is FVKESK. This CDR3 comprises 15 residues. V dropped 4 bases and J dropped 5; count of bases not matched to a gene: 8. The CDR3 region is CASSLYRDRGNEQYF. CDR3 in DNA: TGTGCCAGCAGCCTATACCGGGACAGGGGTAACGAGCAGTACTTC.

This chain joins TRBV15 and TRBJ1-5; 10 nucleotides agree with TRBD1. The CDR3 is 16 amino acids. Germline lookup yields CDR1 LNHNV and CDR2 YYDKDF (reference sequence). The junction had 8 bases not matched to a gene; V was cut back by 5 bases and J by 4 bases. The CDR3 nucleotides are TGTGCCACCAGCTCACCGGGACAGGGGTTAAATCAGCCCCAGCATTTT. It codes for CATSSPGQGLNQPQHF.

This CDR3 reads CASSGDESSYEQYF. CDR3 nucleotides: TGTGCCAGCAGCGGGGATGAGAGCTCCTACGAGCAGTACTTC. V usage is TRBV13 and J usage is TRBJ2-7, with unresolved D. Germline V gene lookup returns CDR1 PRHDT and CDR2 FYEKMQ (reference sequence). V was pared by 5 bases and J by 0 bases, with 11 bases between. The CDR3 is made up of 14 amino acids.

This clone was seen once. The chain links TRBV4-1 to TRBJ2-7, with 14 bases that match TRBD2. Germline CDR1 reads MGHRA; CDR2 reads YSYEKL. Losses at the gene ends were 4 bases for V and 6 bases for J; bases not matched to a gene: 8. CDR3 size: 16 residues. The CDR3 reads CASSLRLAGGPREQYV. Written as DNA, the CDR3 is TGCGCCAGCAGCCTCCGACTAGCGGGAGGGCCGCGCGAGCAGTACGTC.

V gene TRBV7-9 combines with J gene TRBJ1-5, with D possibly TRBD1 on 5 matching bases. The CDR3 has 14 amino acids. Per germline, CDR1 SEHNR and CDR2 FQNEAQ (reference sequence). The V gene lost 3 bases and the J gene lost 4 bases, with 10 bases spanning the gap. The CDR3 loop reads CASSFEWGNQPQHF. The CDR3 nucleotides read TGTGCCAGCAGCTTTGAATGGGGGAATCAGCCCCAGCATTTT.

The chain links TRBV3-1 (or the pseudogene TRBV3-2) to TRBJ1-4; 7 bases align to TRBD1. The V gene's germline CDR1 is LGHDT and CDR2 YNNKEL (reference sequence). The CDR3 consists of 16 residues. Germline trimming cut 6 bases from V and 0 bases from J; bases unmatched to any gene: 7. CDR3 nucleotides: TGTGCCAGCAGTTTTGCCGGGACAGCAACTAATGAAAAACTGTTTTTT. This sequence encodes CASSFAGTATNEKLFF.

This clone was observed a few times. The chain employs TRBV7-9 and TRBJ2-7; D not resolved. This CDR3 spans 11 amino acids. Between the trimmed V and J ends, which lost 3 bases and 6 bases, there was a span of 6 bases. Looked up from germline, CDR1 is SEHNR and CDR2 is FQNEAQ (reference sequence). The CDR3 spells CASSFGPEQYF. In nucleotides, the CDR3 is TGTGCCAGCAGCTTCGGGCCCGAGCAGTACTTC.

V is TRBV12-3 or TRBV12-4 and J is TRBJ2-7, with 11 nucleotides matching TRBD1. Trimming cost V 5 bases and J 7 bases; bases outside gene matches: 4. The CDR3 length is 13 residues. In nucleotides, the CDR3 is TGTGCCAGCAGTGGACAGGGGGCGGATGAGCAGTACTTC. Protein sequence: CASSGQGADEQYF.

As DNA, the CDR3 is TGCGCCAGCACCCTGGACAGAAGCTCCTACGAGCAGTACTTC. This sequence encodes CASTLDRSSYEQYF. V is TRBV5-1 and J is TRBJ2-7, with a weak D call TRBD1 (6 bases). V was clipped by 6 bases and J by 0 bases, with 13 bases between them. This CDR3 has 14 amino acids. Germline V gene lookup returns CDR1 SGHRS and CDR2 YFSETQ.